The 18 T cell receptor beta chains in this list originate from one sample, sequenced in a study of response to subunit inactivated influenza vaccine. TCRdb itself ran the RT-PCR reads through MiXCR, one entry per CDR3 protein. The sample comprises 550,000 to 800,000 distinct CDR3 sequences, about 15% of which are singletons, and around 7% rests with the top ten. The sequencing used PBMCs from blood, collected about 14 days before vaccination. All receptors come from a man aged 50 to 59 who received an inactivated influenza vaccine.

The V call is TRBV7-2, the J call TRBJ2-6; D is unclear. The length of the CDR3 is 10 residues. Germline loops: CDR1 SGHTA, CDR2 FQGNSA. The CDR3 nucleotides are TGTGGCGCTGGGGCCAACGTCCTGACTTTC. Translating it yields CGAGANVLTF.

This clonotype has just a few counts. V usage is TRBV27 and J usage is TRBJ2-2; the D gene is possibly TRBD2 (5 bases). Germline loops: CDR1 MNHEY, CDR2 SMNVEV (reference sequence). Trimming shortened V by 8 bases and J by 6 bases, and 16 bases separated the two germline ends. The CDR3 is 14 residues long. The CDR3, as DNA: TGTGCCAGCTCGATCCGGGGTGTGGCCGGGGAGCTGTTTTTT. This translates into CASSIRGVAGELFF.

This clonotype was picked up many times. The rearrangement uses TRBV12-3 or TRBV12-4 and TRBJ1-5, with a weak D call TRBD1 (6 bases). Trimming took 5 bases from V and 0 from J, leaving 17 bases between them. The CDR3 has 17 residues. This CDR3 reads CASSEYQGPGSNQPQHF. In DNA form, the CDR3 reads TGTGCCAGCAGTGAATACCAGGGGCCCGGTAGCAATCAGCCCCAGCATTTT.

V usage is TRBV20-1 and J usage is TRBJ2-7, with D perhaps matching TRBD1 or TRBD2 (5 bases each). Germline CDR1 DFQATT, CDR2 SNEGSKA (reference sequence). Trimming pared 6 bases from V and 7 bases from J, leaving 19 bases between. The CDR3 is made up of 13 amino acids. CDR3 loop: CSAQSTARGEQYF. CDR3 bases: TGCAGTGCCCAATCGACAGCTAGAGGGGAGCAGTACTTC.

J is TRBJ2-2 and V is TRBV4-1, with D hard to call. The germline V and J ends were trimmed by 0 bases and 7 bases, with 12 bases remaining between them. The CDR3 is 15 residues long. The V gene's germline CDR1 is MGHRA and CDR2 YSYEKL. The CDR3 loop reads CASSQDYSVGGELFF. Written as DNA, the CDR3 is TGCGCCAGCAGCCAAGATTACAGTGTTGGCGGGGAGCTGTTTTTT.

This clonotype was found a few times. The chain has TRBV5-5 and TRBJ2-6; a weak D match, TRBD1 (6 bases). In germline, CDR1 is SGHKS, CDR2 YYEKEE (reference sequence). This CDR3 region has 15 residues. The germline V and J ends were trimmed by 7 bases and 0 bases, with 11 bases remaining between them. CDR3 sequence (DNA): TGTGCCAGCCGAACAGGGCACTCTGGGGCCAACGTCCTGACTTTC. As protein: CASRTGHSGANVLTF.

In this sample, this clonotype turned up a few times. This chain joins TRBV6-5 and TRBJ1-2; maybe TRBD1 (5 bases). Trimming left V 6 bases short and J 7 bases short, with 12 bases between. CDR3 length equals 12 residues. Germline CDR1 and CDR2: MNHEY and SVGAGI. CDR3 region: CASREGGGGYTF. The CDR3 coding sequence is TGTGCCAGCAGGGAAGGCGGGGGTGGCTACACCTTC.

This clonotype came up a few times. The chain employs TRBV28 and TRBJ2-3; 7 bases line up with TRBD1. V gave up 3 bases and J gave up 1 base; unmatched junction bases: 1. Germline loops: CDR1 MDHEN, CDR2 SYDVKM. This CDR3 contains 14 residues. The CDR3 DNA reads TGTGCCAGCAGTTTCCAGGGGGGCACAGATACGCAGTATTTT. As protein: CASSFQGGTDTQYF. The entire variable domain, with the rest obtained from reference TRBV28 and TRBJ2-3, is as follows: DVKVTQSSRYLVKRTGEKVFLECVQDMDHENMFWYRQDPGLGLRLIYFSYDVKMKEKGDIPEGYSVSREKKERFSLILESASTNQTSMYLCASSFQGGTDTQYFGPGTRLTVL.

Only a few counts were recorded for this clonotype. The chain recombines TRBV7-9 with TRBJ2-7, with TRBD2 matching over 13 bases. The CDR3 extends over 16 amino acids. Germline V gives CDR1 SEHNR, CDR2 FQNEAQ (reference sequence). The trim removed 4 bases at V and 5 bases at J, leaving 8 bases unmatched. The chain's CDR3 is CASSSGTSGTWDEQYF. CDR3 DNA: TGTGCCAGCAGCTCGGGGACTAGCGGGACTTGGGACGAGCAGTACTTC.

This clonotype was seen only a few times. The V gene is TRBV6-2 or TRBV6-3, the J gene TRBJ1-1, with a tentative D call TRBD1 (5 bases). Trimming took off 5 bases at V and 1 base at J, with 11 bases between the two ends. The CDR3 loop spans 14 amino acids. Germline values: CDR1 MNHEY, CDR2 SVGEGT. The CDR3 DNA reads TGTGCCAGCAGTACCTATACAGGGAACACTGAAGCTTTCTTT. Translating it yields CASSTYTGNTEAFF.

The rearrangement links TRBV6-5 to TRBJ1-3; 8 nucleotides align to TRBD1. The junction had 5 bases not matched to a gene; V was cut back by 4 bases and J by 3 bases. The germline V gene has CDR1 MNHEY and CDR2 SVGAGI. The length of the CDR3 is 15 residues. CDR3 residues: CASSFEQGVGNTIYF. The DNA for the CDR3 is TGTGCCAGCAGTTTTGAACAGGGGGTTGGAAACACCATATATTTT.

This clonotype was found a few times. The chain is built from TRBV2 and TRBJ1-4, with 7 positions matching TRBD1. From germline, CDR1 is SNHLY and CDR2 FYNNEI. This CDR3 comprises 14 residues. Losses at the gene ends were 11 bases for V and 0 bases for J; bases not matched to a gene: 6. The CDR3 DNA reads TGTGCCGGCCAGGGGGGTGCAACTAATGAAAAACTGTTTTTT. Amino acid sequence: CAGQGGATNEKLFF.

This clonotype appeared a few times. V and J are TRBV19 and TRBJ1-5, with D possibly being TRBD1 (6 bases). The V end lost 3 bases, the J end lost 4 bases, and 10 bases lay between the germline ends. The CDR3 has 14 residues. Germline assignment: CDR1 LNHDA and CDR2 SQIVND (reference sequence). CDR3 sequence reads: CASSMRGGNQPQHF. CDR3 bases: TGTGCCAGTAGTATGAGGGGGGGAAATCAGCCCCAGCATTTT.

The CDR3 DNA is TGCGCCAGCAGCCAAGATCGAGCGGGAGGGCTCGACGAGCAGTACTTC. Translation gives CASSQDRAGGLDEQYF. This chain links TRBV4-3 with TRBJ2-7, with 10 bases aligning to TRBD2. CDR1 is LGHNA and CDR2 is YSLEER in the germline V gene. The CDR3 spans 16 residues. Losses at the gene ends were 0 bases for V and 5 bases for J; bases not matched to a gene: 7.

The chain's CDR3 is CASSEGRGETQYF. As DNA, the CDR3 is TGTGCCAGCAGTGAAGGTCGGGGGGAGACCCAGTACTTC. This chain connects TRBV2 to TRBJ2-5; D possibly corresponds to TRBD2 (6 bases). Germline loops: CDR1 SNHLY, CDR2 FYNNEI. The CDR3 is 13 amino acids. V was cut by 1 base and J by 5 bases, with 8 bases left in between.

The CDR3 sequence: CASSPGIPLAGELFF. CDR3 coding DNA: TGTGCCAGCAGCCCTGGGATCCCCCTTGCCGGGGAGCTGTTTTTT. This rearrangement joins TRBV5-6 to TRBJ2-2; unclear D gene. This CDR3 region has 15 residues. The ends were cut back, 4 bases at V and 6 bases at J, with 16 bases in the middle. Germline CDR1 is SGHDT and CDR2 is YYEEEE.

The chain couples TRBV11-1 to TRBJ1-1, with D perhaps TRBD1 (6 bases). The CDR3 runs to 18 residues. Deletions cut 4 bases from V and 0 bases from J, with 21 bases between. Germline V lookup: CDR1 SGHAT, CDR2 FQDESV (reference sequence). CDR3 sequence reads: CASSSWGKGEALNTEAFF. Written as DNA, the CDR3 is TGTGCCAGCAGCTCTTGGGGGAAGGGGGAGGCTCTGAACACTGAAGCTTTCTTT.

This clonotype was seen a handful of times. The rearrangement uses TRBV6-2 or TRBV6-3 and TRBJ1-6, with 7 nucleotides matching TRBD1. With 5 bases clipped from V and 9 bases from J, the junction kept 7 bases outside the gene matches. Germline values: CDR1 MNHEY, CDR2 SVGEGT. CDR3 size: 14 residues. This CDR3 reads CASSLRDSISPLHF. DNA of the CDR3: TGTGCCAGCAGTCTCCGGGACAGCATTTCACCCCTCCACTTT.